The subject of this entry is one TCR beta chain. The data were taken from a study of yellow fever vaccine responses in identical twins. This CDR3 contains 16 residues. V shed 3 bases and J 5 bases; nucleotides not matched to a gene: 5. MiXCR was run by TCRdb on the RT-PCR reads, yielding one entry per CDR3 protein. Seen here are some 20,000 distinct CDR3 sequences, more than 60% observed once, and the top ten hold about 5%. The sequence was obtained from a woman in her late teens or twenties who received the yellow fever vaccine. The V gene is TRBV12-3 or TRBV12-4, the J gene TRBJ2-5, with 14 bases fitting TRBD2. The starting material was T cells from blood (PBMCs), unsorted or a sorted subset (not recorded which), obtained before or after yellow fever vaccination (not recorded which). CDR3 bases: TGTGCCAGCAGTTTGACTAGCGGGAGGGCCATGGAGACCCAGTACTTC. This codes for CASSLTSGRAMETQYF.